These 27 T cell receptor beta chains came from one sample sequenced in a study of blood T cells in healthy people across ages. With a J-beta primer mix and a sample-barcoded 5' primer, a second PCR ran about 6 to 11 cycles. Each CDR3 protein is one row after TCRdb ran MiXCR on the 5' RACE reads. The table shows some 700,000 distinct CDR3 sequences, with about 20% occurring only once. The sample was blood. These receptors were collected from an older man in good health.

This clonotype came up a few times. The V call is TRBV29-1, the J call TRBJ1-1; TRBD1 is a possible D gene (6 bases). V was shortened by 7 bases and J by 1 base, with 10 bases between the two germline ends. Germline V CDR1 and CDR2: SQVTM, ANQGSEA. The CDR3 is 12 residues long. The CDR3 spells CSATTGNTEAFF. CDR3 sequence (DNA): TGCAGCGCTACGACAGGGAACACTGAAGCTTTCTTT.

The rearrangement uses TRBV18 and TRBJ1-5; D not resolved. CDR3 length equals 16 residues. The germline gives CDR1 KGHSH, CDR2 LQKENI. V was clipped by 0 bases and J by 3 bases, with 12 bases between them. The DNA of the CDR3 is TGTGCCAGCTCACCACCTGGAACGATTTCCAATCAGCCCCAGCATTTT. As protein: CASSPPGTISNQPQHF.

This clonotype was detected a few times. The rearrangement joins TRBV28 to TRBJ1-2; 7 bases are a match to TRBD1. V trimming: 5 bases; J trimming: 7 bases; junction bases outside the gene matches: 7. Germline-derived CDR1 and CDR2 are MDHEN and SYDVKM. This CDR3 has 13 residues. DNA for the CDR3: TGTGCCAGCAGTCCAGGGGGGGTTGGTGGCTACACCTTC. Protein: CASSPGGVGGYTF.

The rearrangement links TRBV2 to TRBJ2-3; D gene unclear. From germline, CDR1 is SNHLY and CDR2 FYNNEI. This CDR3 has 12 amino acids. V lost 4 bases and J 5 bases, leaving 7 bases between the germline ends. CDR3 sequence (DNA): TGTGCCAGCAGTGCGGTCCGAGATACGCAGTATTTT. Encoded protein: CASSAVRDTQYF.

The V and J genes are TRBV5-1 and TRBJ1-6; possible D gene TRBD1, 5 bases. The germline CDR1 and CDR2 sequences are SGHRS and YFSETQ. Trimming stripped 4 bases from V and 7 bases from J, with 12 bases between. The CDR3 runs 14 residues. The CDR3 DNA is TGCGCCAGCAGCGGGGGGGAGAGAAATTCACCCCTCCACTTT. Its translation is CASSGGERNSPLHF.

This rearrangement joins TRBV7-8 to TRBJ1-2; the D gene is possibly TRBD1 (6 bases). The CDR3 sequence is 16 residues long. Trimming shortened V by 1 base and J by 7 bases, and 19 bases separated the two germline ends. Germline V gene lookup returns CDR1 SGHVS and CDR2 FQNEAQ. The CDR3 protein is CASSLVAADSSFGYTF. The CDR3 nucleotides read TGTGCCAGCAGCTTAGTCGCGGCGGACAGTAGTTTTGGCTACACCTTC.

The V gene is TRBV24-1, the J gene TRBJ1-2; D gene uncertain. Per germline, CDR1 KGHDR and CDR2 SFDVKD. The V end was cut by 0 bases, the J end by 4 bases, with 8 bases between. The CDR3 totals 14 residues. CDR3 in DNA: TGTGCCACCAGTGATTTGGAGTATGGCTATGGCTACACCTTC. Protein product: CATSDLEYGYGYTF.

This chain links TRBV24-1 with TRBJ2-3, with 13 nucleotides matching TRBD2. CDR1 and CDR2 from the germline V gene are KGHDR and SFDVKD. With V trimmed by 4 bases and J by 3 bases, 9 bases remained unmatched. The CDR3 is made up of 18 amino acids. The CDR3 loop is CATSDWTSGRGLTDTQYF. The CDR3 DNA sequence: TGTGCCACCAGTGACTGGACTAGCGGGAGAGGGCTTACAGATACGCAGTATTTT.

The genes are TRBV3-1 and TRBJ2-5; the match to TRBD1 covers 10 bases. The end of the DNA fits TRBJ2-1 better, so the J call may be wrong. Germline V gene sequence: CDR1 LGHDT, CDR2 YNNKEL (reference sequence). The CDR3 is 17 residues long. The DNA of the CDR3 is TGTGCCAGCAGCCAAGGATATTGGACAGGGGGATACAATGAGCAGTTCTTC. Translation: CASSQGYWTGGYNEQFF.

This clonotype appeared many times. The chain couples TRBV10-3 to TRBJ2-5, with D uncertain. This CDR3 contains 13 residues. CDR1 is ENHRY and CDR2 is SYGVKD in the germline V gene. V lost 2 bases and J lost 3, with 7 bases in between. This CDR3 is CAISEHPEETQYF. The CDR3 DNA reads as TGTGCCATCAGTGAGCACCCGGAAGAGACCCAGTACTTC.

J is TRBJ2-2 and V is TRBV29-1, with D unresolved. This CDR3 has 13 amino acids. V dropped 5 bases and J dropped 6 bases, with 13 bases sitting between them. Germline CDR1 SQVTM, CDR2 ANQGSEA. CDR3 nucleotides: TGCAGCGTTCTCAAGGGTGGTGCCGGGGAGCTGTTTTTT. The encoded protein is CSVLKGGAGELFF.

The chain couples TRBV7-3 to TRBJ2-7; 7 bases map to TRBD2. Germline V lookup: CDR1 SGHTA, CDR2 FQGTGA. The junction had 9 bases not matched to a gene; V was cut back by 1 base and J by 9 bases. CDR3 length: 14 amino acids. The CDR3 DNA sequence: TGTGCCAGCAGCTTAAACCGTCTAGCGGAGCCGCAGTACGTC. Its protein product is CASSLNRLAEPQYV.

In its sample, this clonotype was seen many times. The chain carries TRBV12-3 or TRBV12-4 and TRBJ2-3; TRBD2 might be the D (5 bases). V was cut by 0 bases and J by 1 base, with 8 bases left in between. The CDR3 is 15 amino acids. The CDR3 sequence: CASSLAGSGTDTQYF. DNA of the CDR3: TGTGCCAGCAGTTTAGCGGGTAGCGGCACAGATACGCAGTATTTT.

This clonotype came up a few times. The V and J genes are TRBV7-9 and TRBJ2-7, with TRBD1 matching 9 bases. The V gene's germline CDR1 is SEHNR and CDR2 FQNEAQ (reference sequence). CDR3 length equals 15 residues. J gave up 6 bases and V 2 bases, and 8 bases lay outside the gene matches. CDR3 coding DNA: TGTGCCAGCAGCTTACTCGGGACAGGGTCGGCCGAGCAGTACTTC. Its protein product is CASSLLGTGSAEQYF.

This clonotype was found once. The chain joins TRBV12-3 or TRBV12-4 to TRBJ1-3; D gene uncertain. This CDR3 spans 13 amino acids. Trimming took off 3 bases at V and 8 bases at J, with 11 bases between the two ends. The CDR3 DNA sequence: TGTGCCAGCAGTTTTTGGGCGGCGGACACCATATATTTT. This encodes CASSFWAADTIYF.

The chain combines TRBV18 with TRBJ2-3, with 10 bases that match TRBD1. CDR3 length: 13 residues. CDR1 and CDR2 (germline): KGHSH, LQKENI. With V trimmed by 6 bases and J by 4 bases, 1 base remained unmatched. The CDR3 sequence: CASSGTGADTQYF. CDR3 coding DNA: TGTGCCAGCTCCGGGACAGGGGCAGATACGCAGTATTTT.

The V gene is TRBV29-1, the J gene TRBJ1-1; the D is unclear. In germline, CDR1 is SQVTM, CDR2 ANQGSEA. The CDR3 length is 12 residues. The ends were cut back, 0 bases at V and 10 bases at J, with 12 bases in the middle. The CDR3 nucleotides read TGCAGCGTTGAAGATGGGTTTGGCGGAGCTTTCTTT. Translated: CSVEDGFGGAFF.

This clonotype was picked up a small number of times. CDR3 DNA sequence: TGCGCCAGCAGCCAAGATATCGGGATAGATCAGCCCCAGCATTTT. Residues: CASSQDIGIDQPQHF. This chain joins TRBV4-3 and TRBJ1-5, with D unresolved. V was clipped by 0 bases and J by 5 bases, with 11 bases between them. Germline V CDR1 and CDR2: LGHNA, YSLEER. There are 15 residues in the CDR3.

The CDR3 DNA reads as TGTGCCAGCAGCCAAGTCGCGGTATCCACAGATACGCAGTATTTT. The encoded protein is CASSQVAVSTDTQYF. This chain links TRBV14 with TRBJ2-3; D gene uncertain. The CDR3 extends over 15 amino acids. The germline CDR1 and CDR2 sequences are SGHDN and FVKESK. V dropped 1 base and J dropped 2 bases, with 10 bases sitting between them.

This clonotype was detected only a few times. The chain uses TRBV29-1 and TRBJ1-4, with 7 bases identical to TRBD1. The J segment lost 3 bases and the V segment lost 6 bases, leaving 7 bases of the junction unmatched. This CDR3 has 14 amino acids. CDR1 and CDR2 from the germline V gene are SQVTM and ANQGSEA. CDR3 in DNA: TGCAGCGTGCTACCGGGACAGCCTAATGAAAAACTGTTTTTT. It translates to CSVLPGQPNEKLFF.

This clonotype was recorded many times. The chain couples TRBV7-9 to TRBJ1-2; 7 bases align to TRBD1. Losses at the gene ends were 2 bases for V and 8 bases for J; bases not matched to a gene: 5. Looked up from germline, CDR1 is SEHNR and CDR2 is FQNEAQ (reference sequence). This CDR3 contains 13 residues. CDR3 amino acids: CASSLRQGGGYTF. CDR3 nucleotide sequence: TGTGCCAGCAGCTTAAGACAGGGAGGAGGCTACACCTTC.

This clonotype has more than one count but fewer than ten. The chain links TRBV2 to TRBJ2-5; perhaps TRBD2 as D (5 bases). Germline CDR1 SNHLY, CDR2 FYNNEI. V dropped 4 bases and J dropped 4 bases, with 10 bases sitting between them. This CDR3 comprises 13 residues. The CDR3 nucleotides are TGTGCCAGCAGTGGGTTAGCGTCAGAGACCCAGTACTTC. This encodes CASSGLASETQYF.

This chain joins TRBV29-1 and TRBJ1-1; D remains unclear. This CDR3 has 12 residues. Trimming pared 6 bases from V and 3 bases from J, leaving 11 bases between. The germline CDR1 and CDR2 sequences are SQVTM and ANQGSEA. The DNA for the CDR3 is TGCAGCGTGGTTGTCACGGACACTGAAGCTTTCTTT. Translation: CSVVVTDTEAFF.

The gene calls are TRBV12-3 or TRBV12-4 and TRBJ2-5, with D perhaps TRBD1 (6 bases). The CDR3 consists of 14 residues. Trimming removed 5 bases from V and 9 bases from J, with 19 bases in between. The CDR3 nucleotides are TGTGCCAGCAGTCGTAGGGGGACCCCGAGGGCCCAGTACTTC. Protein: CASSRRGTPRAQYF.

The rearrangement uses TRBV28 and TRBJ2-5; 7 nucleotides line up with TRBD2. V shed 6 bases, J shed 5 bases, and the junction held 9 bases outside the gene matches. CDR3 length: 14 amino acids. Looked up from germline, CDR1 is MDHEN and CDR2 is SYDVKM. The CDR3 spells CASSNFWGGETQYF. For the CDR3, the DNA is TGTGCCAGCAGCAACTTCTGGGGAGGGGAGACCCAGTACTTC.

The chain uses TRBV5-1 and TRBJ2-1; 8 nucleotides align to TRBD1. Per the germline V gene, CDR1 is SGHRS and CDR2 is YFSETQ. V shed 0 bases, J shed 8 bases, and the junction held 7 bases outside the gene matches. The CDR3 totals 15 residues. CDR3 in DNA: TGCGCCAGCAGCTTGGACGACAGGGGCATAGATGAGCAGTTCTTC. Translating gives CASSLDDRGIDEQFF.

The rearrangement joins TRBV5-6 to TRBJ2-5, with unresolved D. Germline values: CDR1 SGHDT, CDR2 YYEEEE. The CDR3 length is 15 residues. Between the trimmed V and J ends, which lost 6 bases and 1 base, there was a span of 16 bases. DNA of the CDR3: TGTGCCAGCAAACAACCTCGAGGACGCCAAGAGACCCAGTACTTC. Translating it yields CASKQPRGRQETQYF.